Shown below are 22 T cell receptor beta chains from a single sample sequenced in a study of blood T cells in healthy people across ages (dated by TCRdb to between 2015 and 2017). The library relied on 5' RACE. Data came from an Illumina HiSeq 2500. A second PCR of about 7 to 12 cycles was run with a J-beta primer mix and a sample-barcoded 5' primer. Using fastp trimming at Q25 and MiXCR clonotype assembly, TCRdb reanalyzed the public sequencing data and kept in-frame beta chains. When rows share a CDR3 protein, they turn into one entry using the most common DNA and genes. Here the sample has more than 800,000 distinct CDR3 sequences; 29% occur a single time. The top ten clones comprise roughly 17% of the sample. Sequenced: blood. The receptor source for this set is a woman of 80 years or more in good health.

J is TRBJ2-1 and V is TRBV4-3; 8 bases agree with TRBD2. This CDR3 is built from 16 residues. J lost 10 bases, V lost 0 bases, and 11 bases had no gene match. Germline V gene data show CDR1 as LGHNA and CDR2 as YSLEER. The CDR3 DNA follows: TGCGCCAGCAGCCAAGATCCTCTCGGGGGGGCCAAAGAGCAGTTCTTC. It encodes CASSQDPLGGAKEQFF.

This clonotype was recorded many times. The CDR3 DNA reads as TGTGCCAGCAGATCTACTAGCGGGGGTACTTACAATGAGCAGTTCTTC. Translated: CASRSTSGGTYNEQFF. The V gene is TRBV25-1, the J gene TRBJ2-1; TRBD2 aligns across 11 bases. The V gene end was trimmed by 6 bases and the J gene end by 4 bases; junction bases not matched to a gene: 8. Per germline, CDR1 MGHDK and CDR2 SYGVNS. The CDR3 has 16 amino acids.

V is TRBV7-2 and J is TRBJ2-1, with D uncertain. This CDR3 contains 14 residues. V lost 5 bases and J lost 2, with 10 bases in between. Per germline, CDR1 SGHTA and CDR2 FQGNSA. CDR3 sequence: CASSPHTTYNEQFF. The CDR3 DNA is TGTGCCAGCAGCCCCCATACTACCTACAATGAGCAGTTCTTC.

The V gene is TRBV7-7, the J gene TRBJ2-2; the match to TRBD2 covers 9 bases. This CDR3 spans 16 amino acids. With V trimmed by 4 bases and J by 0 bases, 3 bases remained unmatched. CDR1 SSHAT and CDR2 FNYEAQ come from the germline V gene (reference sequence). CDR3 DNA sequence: TGTGCCAGCAGCTCCGTAGCGGGGGCGAACACCGGGGAGCTGTTTTTT. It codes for CASSSVAGANTGELFF. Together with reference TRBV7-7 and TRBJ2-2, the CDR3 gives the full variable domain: GAGVSQSPRYKVTKRGQDVTLRCDPISSHATLYWYQQALGQGPEFLTYFNYEAQPDKSGLPSDRFSAERPEGSISTLTIQRTEQRDSAMYRCASSSVAGANTGELFFGEGSRLTVL.

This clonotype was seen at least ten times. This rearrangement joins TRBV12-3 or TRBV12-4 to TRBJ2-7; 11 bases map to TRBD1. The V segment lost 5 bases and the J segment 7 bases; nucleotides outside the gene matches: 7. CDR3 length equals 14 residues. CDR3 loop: CASSPGQGAREQYF. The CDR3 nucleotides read TGTGCCAGCAGTCCCGGACAGGGGGCGCGGGAGCAGTACTTC.

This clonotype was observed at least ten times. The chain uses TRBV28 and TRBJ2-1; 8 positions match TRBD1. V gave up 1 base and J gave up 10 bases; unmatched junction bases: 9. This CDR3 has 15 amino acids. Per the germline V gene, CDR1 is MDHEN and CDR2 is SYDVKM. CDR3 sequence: CASSLFGTGGAEQFF. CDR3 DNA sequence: TGTGCCAGCAGTTTATTTGGGACAGGAGGCGCCGAGCAGTTCTTC.

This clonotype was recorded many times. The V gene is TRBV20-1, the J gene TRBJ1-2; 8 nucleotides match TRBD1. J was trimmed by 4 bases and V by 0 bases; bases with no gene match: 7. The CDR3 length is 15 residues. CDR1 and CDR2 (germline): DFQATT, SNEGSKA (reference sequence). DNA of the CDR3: TGCAGTGCTAGAGAAGGGACAGGTGAAAGCTATGGCTACACCTTC. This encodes CSAREGTGESYGYTF.

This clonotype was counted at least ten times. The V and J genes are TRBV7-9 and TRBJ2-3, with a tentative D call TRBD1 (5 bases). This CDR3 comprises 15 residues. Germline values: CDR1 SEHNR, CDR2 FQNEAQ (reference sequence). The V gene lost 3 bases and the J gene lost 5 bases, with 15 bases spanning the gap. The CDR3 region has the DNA TGTGCCAGCAGCTTGGGGCAAACCCTTGGAGATACGCAGTATTTT. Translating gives CASSLGQTLGDTQYF. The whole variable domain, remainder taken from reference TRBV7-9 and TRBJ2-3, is DTGVSQNPRHKITKRGQNVTFRCDPISEHNRLYWYRQTLGQGPEFLTYFQNEAQLEKSRLLSDRFSAERPKGSFSTLEIQRTEQGDSAMYLCASSLGQTLGDTQYFGPGTRLTVL.

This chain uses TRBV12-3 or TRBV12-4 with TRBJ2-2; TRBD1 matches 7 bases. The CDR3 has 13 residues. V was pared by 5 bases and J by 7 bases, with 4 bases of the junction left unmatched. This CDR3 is CASSLGTVGELFF. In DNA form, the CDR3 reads TGTGCCAGCAGTCTTGGGACAGTCGGGGAGCTGTTTTTT.

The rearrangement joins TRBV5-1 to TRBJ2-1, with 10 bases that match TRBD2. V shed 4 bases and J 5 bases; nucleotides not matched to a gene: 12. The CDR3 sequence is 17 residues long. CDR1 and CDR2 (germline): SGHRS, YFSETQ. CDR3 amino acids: CASSLGPSSGGHNEQFF. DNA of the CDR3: TGCGCCAGCAGCCTGGGCCCCTCTAGCGGGGGCCACAATGAGCAGTTCTTC.

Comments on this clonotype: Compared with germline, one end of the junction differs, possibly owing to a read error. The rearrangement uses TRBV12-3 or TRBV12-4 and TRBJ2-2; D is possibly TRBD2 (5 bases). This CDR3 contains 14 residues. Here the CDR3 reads CAGSSGIRTGELFF. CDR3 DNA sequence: TGTGCCGGCAGTTCGGGGATTCGAACCGGGGAGCTGTTTTTT.

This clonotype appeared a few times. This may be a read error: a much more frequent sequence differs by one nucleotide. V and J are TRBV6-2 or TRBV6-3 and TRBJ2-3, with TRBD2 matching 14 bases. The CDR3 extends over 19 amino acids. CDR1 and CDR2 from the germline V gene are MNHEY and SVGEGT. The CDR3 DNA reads TGTGCCGGCAGTTACCTCTTTGGACTAGCGGGGGGATCCACAGATACGCAGTATTTT. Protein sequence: CAGSYLFGLAGGSTDTQYF.

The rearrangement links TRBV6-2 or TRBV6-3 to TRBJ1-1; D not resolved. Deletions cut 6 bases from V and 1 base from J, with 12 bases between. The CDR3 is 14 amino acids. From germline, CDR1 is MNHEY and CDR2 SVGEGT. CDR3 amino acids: CASRTDFWNTEAFF. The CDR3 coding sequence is TGTGCCAGCAGGACGGACTTTTGGAACACTGAAGCTTTCTTT.

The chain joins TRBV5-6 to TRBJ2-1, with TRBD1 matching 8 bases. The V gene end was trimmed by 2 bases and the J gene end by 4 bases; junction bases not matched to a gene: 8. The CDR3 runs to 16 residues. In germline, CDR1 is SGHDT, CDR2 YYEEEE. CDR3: CASSFVSGQAYNEQFF. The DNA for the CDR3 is TGTGCCAGCAGCTTTGTCTCGGGACAGGCTTACAATGAGCAGTTCTTC.

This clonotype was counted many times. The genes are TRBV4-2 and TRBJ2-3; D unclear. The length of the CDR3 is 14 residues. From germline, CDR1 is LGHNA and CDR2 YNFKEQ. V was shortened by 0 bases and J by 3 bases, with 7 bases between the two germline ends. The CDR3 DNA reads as TGTGCCAGCAGCCAAGAAACTTCAACAGATACGCAGTATTTT. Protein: CASSQETSTDTQYF.

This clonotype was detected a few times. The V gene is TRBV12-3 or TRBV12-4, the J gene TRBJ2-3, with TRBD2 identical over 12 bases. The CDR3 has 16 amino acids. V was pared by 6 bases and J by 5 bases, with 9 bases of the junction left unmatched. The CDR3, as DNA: TGTGCCAGCAGGTGGACTAGCGGGGTGAGAAGAGATACGCAGTATTTT. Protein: CASRWTSGVRRDTQYF.

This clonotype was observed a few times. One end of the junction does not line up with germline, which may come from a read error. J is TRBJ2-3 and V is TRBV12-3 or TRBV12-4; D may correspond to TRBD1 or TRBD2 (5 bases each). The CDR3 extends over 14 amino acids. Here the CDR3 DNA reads TGTGCCAGCAGTCATCGAGAGGGACCAGATATGCAGTATTTT. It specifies CASSHREGPDMQYF.

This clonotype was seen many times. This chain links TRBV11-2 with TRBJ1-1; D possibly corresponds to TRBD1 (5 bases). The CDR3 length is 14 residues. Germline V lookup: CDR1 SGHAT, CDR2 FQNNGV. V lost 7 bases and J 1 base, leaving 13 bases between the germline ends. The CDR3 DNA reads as TGTGCCAGCACCCGGGGGAGGAGGAACACTGAAGCTTTCTTT. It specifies CASTRGRRNTEAFF. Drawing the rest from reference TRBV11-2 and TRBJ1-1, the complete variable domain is EAGVAQSPRYKIIEKRQSVAFWCNPISGHATLYWYQQILGQGPKLLIQFQNNGVVDDSQLPKDRFSAERLKGVDSTLKIQPAKLEDSAVYLCASTRGRRNTEAFFGQGTRLTVV.

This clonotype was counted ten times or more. CDR3 protein: CASSPGPHQGQETQYF. DNA of the CDR3: TGTGCCAGCAGCCCCGGACCCCATCAAGGCCAAGAGACCCAGTACTTC. The chain joins TRBV7-2 to TRBJ2-5; the D is unclear. CDR1 is SGHTA and CDR2 is FQGNSA in the germline V gene. Between the trimmed V and J ends, which lost 5 bases and 1 base, there was a span of 17 bases. The CDR3 has 16 residues.

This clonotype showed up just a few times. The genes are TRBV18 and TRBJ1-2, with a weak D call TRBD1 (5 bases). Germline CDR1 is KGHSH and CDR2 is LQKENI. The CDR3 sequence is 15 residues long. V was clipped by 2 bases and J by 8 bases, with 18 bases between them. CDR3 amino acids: CASSPMGTPQGGYTF. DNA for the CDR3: TGTGCCAGCTCACCAATGGGGACTCCCCAAGGCGGCTACACCTTC. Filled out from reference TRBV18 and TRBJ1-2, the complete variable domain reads NAGVMQNPRHLVRRRGQEARLRCSPMKGHSHVYWYRQLPEEGLKFMVYLQKENIIDESGMPKERFSAEFPKEGPSILRIQQVVRGDSAAYFCASSPMGTPQGGYTFGSGTRLTVV.

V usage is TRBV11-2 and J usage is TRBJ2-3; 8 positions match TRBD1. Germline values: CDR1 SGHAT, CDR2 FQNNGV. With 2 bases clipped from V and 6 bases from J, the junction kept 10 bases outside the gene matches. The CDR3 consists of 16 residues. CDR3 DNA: TGTGCCAGCAGCTTATTTGGGGGGACAGGCAGCGATACGCAGTATTTT. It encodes CASSLFGGTGSDTQYF.

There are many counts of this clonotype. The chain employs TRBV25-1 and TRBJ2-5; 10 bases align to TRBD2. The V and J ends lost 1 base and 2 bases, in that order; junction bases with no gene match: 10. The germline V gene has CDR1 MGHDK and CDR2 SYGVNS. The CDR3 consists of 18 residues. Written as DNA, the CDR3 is TGTGCCAGCAGTGAATTAGGGGGACTAGCGCCAAGACAAGAGACCCAGTACTTC. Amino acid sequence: CASSELGGLAPRQETQYF.